This T cell receptor beta chain was documented in a study of shared clonotypes between healthy human individuals. Findings and caveats of the study: A handful of donors held approximately 4.6% of naive CD4 clonotypes in common.

Per the germline V gene, CDR1 is MNHNY and CDR2 is SVGAGI (reference sequence). Trimming pared 5 bases from V and 0 bases from J, leaving 5 bases between. This CDR3 comprises 13 residues. This clone was seen just once. Its cognate antigen is unknown. Per the original methods: ImmunoSEQ output held junction-only sequences without quality scores, so filtering differed. Libraries were prepared by immunoSEQ multiplex PCR; TCRdb keeps only in-frame clonotypes and omits some of them. The V and J calls and clone size come from that table; D and trimming were worked out from the DNA. The sample has about 1.5 million clones; about 96% are singletons.

V usage is TRBV6-6 and J usage is TRBJ2-4, with D unclear. Sequencing input: naive CD4+ T cells sorted from blood. Subset defined: CD45RA+ positively selected. This clonotype was sampled from a man under 40 in good health. CDR3 bases: TGTGCCAGCAGTAGGGTAGCCAAAAACATTCAGTACTTC. It translates to CASSRVAKNIQYF.